This T cell receptor (beta chain) comes out of a study of CD8+ T cells in alopecia areata. Study-wide results and caveats: Sequence data from scalp samples additionally include resident alphabeta T cells of normal skin.

A note on this clone: Its antigen remains unknown.

Sequencing relied on a cDNA template that was reverse transcribed from extracted RNA. The table came from immunoSEQ multiplex PCR; TCRdb's copy has only in-frame clones and leaves some out. The table shows fewer than 250,000 clones, with 50% to 65% occurring only once. This CDR3 comprises 16 residues. The trim removed 5 bases at V and 8 bases at J, leaving 8 bases unmatched. The germline V gene encodes CDR1 SEHNR and CDR2 FQNEAQ (reference sequence). This clonotype was obtained from a human donor with alopecia areata. The sequencing used CD4+ T cells sorted from blood, collected at week 0. The genes are TRBV7-9 and TRBJ1-6; 11 nucleotides match TRBD1. The CDR3 DNA follows: TGTGCCAGCAGCCCCTTCGGGACAGGGGGGTATTCACCCCTCCACTTT. Its translation: CASSPFGTGGYSPLHF.